These 29 T cell receptor delta chains originate from one sample sequenced in a study of gamma-delta T cells after stem cell transplantation. TCRdb ran CATT on the RT-PCR reads. Here the sample spans roughly 15,000 delta-chain clones, about 32% being singletons. The sample comprised gamma-delta T cells. The receptors were gathered from a human donor. It is not recorded whose cells these are; they may come from a transplant donor.

Details on this clone: Its ends do not fully match the called genes, so a read error is possible. The chain couples TRDV1 to TRDJ1; D is possibly TRDD3 (5 bases). Per germline, CDR1 TSWWSYY and CDR2 QGS. This CDR3 has 19 amino acids. CDR3 region: CAIGESRRPARQNTDKLIF. The DNA for the CDR3 is TGTGCTATTGGGGAAAGTAGGCGTCCTGCGCGCCAGAACACCGATAAACTCATCTTT.

V is TRAV29/DV5 and J is TRDJ1, with 7 bases lining up with TRDD3. The germline gives CDR1 NSMFDY, CDR2 ISSIKDK. Trimming took 0 bases from V and 0 from J; bases not matched to a gene: 17. CDR3 length equals 19 residues. The DNA of the CDR3 is TGTGCAGCAAGCGCGACCTACTGGGGATCCCCACCCTACACCGATAAACTCATCTTT. Encoded protein: CAASATYWGSPPYTDKLIF.

V and J are TRDV1 and TRDJ1; no clear D gene. From germline, CDR1 is TSWWSYY and CDR2 QGS. The ends were cut back, 1 base at V and 10 bases at J, with 13 bases in the middle. The CDR3 contains 13 residues. The CDR3 DNA reads as TGTGCTCTTGGGGAACAAGACGGCGGTGGACTCATCTTT. It yields the protein CALGEQDGGGLIF.

This clone has just a few counts. The gene calls are TRDV2 and TRDJ3, with TRDD3 matching over 12 bases. The CDR3 contains 21 residues. Trimming cost V 4 bases and J 0 bases; bases outside gene matches: 12. From germline, CDR1 is GEAIGNYY and CDR2 EKD. CDR3 DNA: TGTGCCTGTGATCGCCCTGTACTGGGGGATACTAGCTCCTGGGACACCCGACAGATGTTTTTC. Protein product: CACDRPVLGDTSSWDTRQMFF.

The V and J genes are TRDV1 and TRDJ2, with D possibly being TRDD2 or TRDD3 (6 bases each). CDR3 size: 19 residues. The germline V and J ends were trimmed by 9 bases and 4 bases, with 30 bases remaining between them. Germline-derived CDR1 and CDR2 are TSWWSYY and QGS. The CDR3 nucleotides read TGTGCTCTGGATGAGGGGCCTTCCATTGGAGGGGGACGGACAGCACAACTCTTCTTT. Amino acids: CALDEGPSIGGGRTAQLFF.

The V gene is TRDV2, the J gene TRDJ3, with 8 nucleotides matching TRDD3. Losses at the gene ends were 3 bases for V and 0 bases for J; bases not matched to a gene: 12. The germline V gene encodes CDR1 GEAIGNYY and CDR2 EKD. This CDR3 is 20 amino acids long. The CDR3 region is CACDVRGDKGRSWDTRQMFF. CDR3 coding DNA: TGTGCCTGTGACGTACGGGGGGATAAGGGCCGCTCCTGGGACACCCGACAGATGTTTTTC.

The chain employs TRDV2 and TRDJ1; 7 bases map to TRDD3. This CDR3 has 17 residues. From germline, CDR1 is GEAIGNYY and CDR2 EKD. Germline trimming cut 7 bases from V and 1 base from J; bases unmatched to any gene: 17. The CDR3 sequence: CACRGRGMAPPTDKLIF. The CDR3 DNA follows: TGTGCCTGCCGGGGCCGGGGGATGGCCCCTCCCACCGATAAACTCATCTTT.

This clone occurred a few times. V and J are TRDV1 and TRDJ2, with a weak D call TRDD3 (9 bases). V lost 1 base, J lost 0 bases, and 45 bases lay in between. Germline V CDR1 and CDR2: TSWWSYY, QGS. The CDR3 is 28 amino acids. The chain's CDR3 is CALGEPGTRGLPKVLGEMEGALTAQLFF. The CDR3 nucleotides are TGTGCTCTTGGGGAACCAGGAACTAGGGGCCTTCCTAAAGTACTGGGGGAGATGGAAGGAGCTTTGACAGCACAACTCTTCTTT.

This clone was seen a handful of times. CDR3 protein: CALDYDTDKLIF. In nucleotides, the CDR3 is TGTGCTCTTGACTACGACACCGATAAACTCATCTTT. The chain joins TRDV1 to TRDJ1; D is unclear. This CDR3 spans 12 amino acids. V dropped 7 bases and J dropped 0 bases, with 6 bases sitting between them. Per the germline V gene, CDR1 is TSWWSYY and CDR2 is QGS.

This clone was counted only a few times. The chain links TRDV1 to TRDJ1, with TRDD3 identical over 7 bases. Germline loops: CDR1 TSWWSYY, CDR2 QGS. Trimming took 0 bases from V and 0 from J; bases not matched to a gene: 10. CDR3 length: 18 residues. CDR3 sequence reads: CALGELDRWGTYTDKLIF. The CDR3 nucleotides are TGTGCTCTTGGGGAACTCGATAGGTGGGGGACTTACACCGATAAACTCATCTTT.

Regarding this clone: One junction end disagrees with the germline gene, perhaps due to a read error. V is TRDV2 and J is TRDJ1; 10 bases line up with TRDD3. The CDR3 totals 19 residues. Per germline, CDR1 GEAIGNYY and CDR2 EKD. CDR3 nucleotides: TGTGCCTGTGACACCGACCCTTTCTGGGGGATAATGGAGTCCGATAACCTCATCTTT. Translated, it gives CACDTDPFWGIMESDNLIF.

The rearrangement uses TRAV29/DV5 and TRDJ2, with D tentatively TRDD3 (5 bases). Germline V gene lookup returns CDR1 NSMFDY and CDR2 ISSIKDK. The CDR3 spans 18 residues. V lost 0 bases and J 4 bases, leaving 22 bases between the germline ends. CDR3 region: CAASAGTWVPGKTAQLFF. The DNA of the CDR3 is TGTGCAGCAAGCGCGGGAACCTGGGTACCTGGTAAGACAGCACAACTCTTCTTT. Combining the CDR3 with reference TRAV29/DV5 and TRDJ2 gives the whole variable domain DQQVKQNSPSLSVQEGRISILNCDYTNSMFDYFLWYKKYPAEGPTFLISISSIKDKNEDGRFTVFLNKSAKHLSLHIVPSQPGDSAVYFCAASAGTWVPGKTAQLFFGKGTQLIVEP.

The chain is built from TRDV2 and TRDJ3, with D hard to call. Per germline, CDR1 GEAIGNYY and CDR2 EKD. Trimming took off 3 bases at V and 4 bases at J, with 18 bases between the two ends. This CDR3 is built from 18 residues. The CDR3 DNA sequence: TGTGCCTGTGACGAGAGGGACAATAAACCTTGGGACACCCGACAGATGTTTTTC. It yields the protein CACDERDNKPWDTRQMFF.

The chain has TRDV3 and TRDJ1; D uncertain. The germline V gene encodes CDR1 TVYSNPD and CDR2 GDNSRS (reference sequence). The length of the CDR3 is 10 residues. V lost 2 bases, J lost 5 bases, and 6 bases lay in between. CDR3 sequence reads: CAFSKDKLIF. The CDR3 DNA reads as TGTGCCTTTTCAAAGGATAAACTCATCTTT. The variable domain in full, with the rest retrieved from reference TRDV3 and TRDJ1, is CDKVTQSSPDQTVASGSEVVLLCTYDTVYSNPDLFWYRIRPDYSFQFVFYGDNSRSEGADFTQGRFSVKHILTQKAFHLVISPVRTEDSATYYCAFSKDKLIFGKGTRVTVEP.

Only a few counts were recorded for this clone. V usage is TRDV1 and J usage is TRDJ1; 11 bases fit TRDD3. The junction had 9 bases not matched to a gene; V was cut back by 0 bases and J by 0 bases. The CDR3 sequence is 19 residues long. CDR1 and CDR2 from the germline V gene are TSWWSYY and QGS. Here the CDR3 reads CALGELSYWGIRHTDKLIF. The CDR3 DNA reads TGTGCTCTTGGGGAACTTTCCTACTGGGGGATAAGGCACACCGATAAACTCATCTTT.

The table lists this clone with a few counts. The chain is built from TRDV1 and TRDJ4; 9 nucleotides agree with TRDD3. Trimming cost V 6 bases and J 6 bases; bases outside gene matches: 11. This CDR3 spans 14 amino acids. CDR1 and CDR2 from the germline V gene are TSWWSYY and QGS. The CDR3 is CALGPPGDTKALIF. For the CDR3, the DNA is TGTGCTCTTGGTCCCCCCGGGGATACGAAGGCCCTGATCTTT.

There are a few counts of this clone. The rearrangement links TRDV2 to TRDJ3; 13 bases map to TRDD3. V lost 3 bases to trimming and J lost 1 base; unmatched junction nucleotides: 17. CDR3 size: 23 residues. CDR1 is GEAIGNYY and CDR2 is EKD in the germline V gene. The CDR3 loop reads CACDARGSKYWGIRSWDTRQMFF. The CDR3 DNA reads TGTGCCTGTGACGCCAGAGGGTCCAAGTACTGGGGGATACGATCCTGGGACACCCGACAGATGTTTTTC.

This rearrangement joins TRDV3 to TRDJ1; no clear D gene. The CDR3 totals 11 residues. The germline V gene encodes CDR1 TVYSNPD and CDR2 GDNSRS (reference sequence). V was cut by 3 bases and J by 0 bases, with 5 bases left in between. Written as DNA, the CDR3 is TGTGCCTTCCGGAACACCGATAAACTCATCTTT. Its translation is CAFRNTDKLIF.

This chain links TRDV1 with TRDJ1, with 7 positions matching TRDD3. The germline CDR1 and CDR2 sequences are TSWWSYY and QGS. The CDR3 is 23 amino acids. The V segment lost 3 bases and the J segment 2 bases; nucleotides outside the gene matches: 30. The CDR3 coding sequence is TGTGCTCTTGGGGATCCCACCCTGGCCTGCATACTTCACTGGGGAATTAAGACCGATAAACTCATCTTT. This codes for CALGDPTLACILHWGIKTDKLIF.

This sequence joins TRDV2 and TRDJ3; tentative D call: TRDD3 (5 bases). This CDR3 comprises 22 residues. V was shortened by 3 bases and J by 19 bases, with 45 bases between the two germline ends. Germline V gene sequence: CDR1 GEAIGNYY, CDR2 EKD. The DNA of the CDR3 is TGTGCCTGTGACGAAAAGGGTTGGGAAGGGGGTTGTACCTCCTGGGACACCCGAGAAATGTTTTTC. Translated: CACDEKGWEGGCTSWDTREMFF.

As for this clone: At one of its ends the junction is not consistent with the germline gene, which may arise from a read error. V gene TRDV3 combines with J gene TRDJ1; tentatively, D is TRDD2 (6 bases). The germline V gene encodes CDR1 TVYSNPD and CDR2 GDNSRS (reference sequence). The CDR3 spans 15 residues. This CDR3 is CAPSVGSLYTDELIF. The DNA for the CDR3 is TGTGCCCCTTCCGTGGGATCCCTGTACACCGATGAACTCATCTTT.

About this clone itself: The junction does not match germline at one end; this may be a read error. The chain couples TRDV1 to TRDJ1; perhaps TRDD3 as D (5 bases). Germline CDR1 and CDR2: TSWWSYY and QGS. The CDR3 has 19 amino acids. CDR3 residues: CAIGEECPLTPTYTDKLIF. DNA of the CDR3: TGTGCTATTGGGGAAGAATGTCCCCTTACTCCGACGTACACCGATAAACTCATCTTT.

This clone was observed a handful of times. The identical CDR3 is also encoded by other nucleotide sequences in the sample. DNA for the CDR3: TGTGCCTGTGACACCTGGGGGTCCTGGGACACCCGACAGATGTTTTTC. Translation gives CACDTWGSWDTRQMFF. This chain uses TRDV2 with TRDJ3; tentative D call: TRDD3 (6 bases). The CDR3 is 16 amino acids. V was pared by 0 bases and J by 1 base, with 6 bases between. CDR1 is GEAIGNYY and CDR2 is EKD in the germline V gene.

The chain has TRDV2 and TRDJ3; TRDD3 aligns across 13 bases. The length of the CDR3 is 21 residues. Germline trimming cut 3 bases from V and 0 bases from J; bases unmatched to any gene: 10. Germline loops: CDR1 GEAIGNYY, CDR2 EKD. Written as DNA, the CDR3 is TGTGCCTGTGACTCCGCCGATACTGGGGGATACGTCTCCTGGGACACCCGACAGATGTTTTTC. Translated: CACDSADTGGYVSWDTRQMFF.

The chain has TRDV2 and TRDJ3, with TRDD3 matching 8 bases. Per germline, CDR1 GEAIGNYY and CDR2 EKD. V shed 3 bases and J 7 bases; nucleotides not matched to a gene: 19. The length of the CDR3 is 20 residues. The CDR3 loop reads CACDPGFGGIGGIDTRQMFF. Here the CDR3 DNA reads TGTGCCTGTGACCCGGGTTTCGGGGGGATAGGCGGTATCGACACCCGACAGATGTTTTTC.

This chain connects TRDV1 to TRDJ1; D tentatively reads TRDD2 or TRDD3 (5 bases each). The CDR3 consists of 22 residues. Germline V gene sequence: CDR1 TSWWSYY, CDR2 QGS. V was trimmed by 3 bases and J by 2 bases, leaving 34 bases between them. The CDR3 sequence: CALGEPHPRLPFTSRGTDKLIF. CDR3 sequence (DNA): TGTGCTCTTGGGGAGCCCCACCCACGTCTTCCCTTTACTAGCAGGGGGACCGATAAACTCATCTTT.

The chain is built from TRDV1 and TRDJ1, with TRDD3 matching 13 bases. Germline V gene sequence: CDR1 TSWWSYY, CDR2 QGS. The CDR3 runs 24 residues. With 0 bases clipped from V and 1 base from J, the junction kept 23 bases outside the gene matches. This CDR3 is CALGELKTYRNWGIRVGGTDKLIF. For the CDR3, the DNA is TGTGCTCTTGGGGAACTAAAAACCTACCGTAACTGGGGGATACGCGTCGGAGGCACCGATAAACTCATCTTT.

This sequence joins TRDV2 and TRDJ3, with 7 bases fitting TRDD2. This CDR3 has 18 residues. V shed 3 bases, J shed 2 bases, and the junction held 9 bases outside the gene matches. CDR1 GEAIGNYY and CDR2 EKD come from the germline V gene. CDR3 nucleotide sequence: TGTGCCTGTGACGATTCCTACTTCGGGGCCTGGGACACCCGACAGATGTTTTTC. It translates to CACDDSYFGAWDTRQMFF.

V gene TRDV1 combines with J gene TRDJ1; D ambiguous. The CDR3 is 19 amino acids. V dropped 3 bases and J dropped 0 bases, with 23 bases sitting between them. The germline V gene has CDR1 TSWWSYY and CDR2 QGS. For the CDR3, the DNA is TGTGCTCTTGGGGAGTCCCTTTCTCGATCACTGATGTACACCGATAAACTCATCTTT. It is translated as CALGESLSRSLMYTDKLIF.